This T cell receptor beta chain was captured in a study of beta chain features in type 1 diabetes. Study results and limitations: Within the patient group, naive, central memory and Treg TCRB repertoires appeared more similar to each other than within healthy donors.

In germline, CDR1 is SGHDN, CDR2 FVKESK. Germline trimming cut 4 bases from V and 8 bases from J; bases unmatched to any gene: 7. This CDR3 comprises 13 residues. This clone was recorded many times. What it binds is unknown. A CD45RO/CCR7/CD25/CD127/CD95/CD27 panel sorted naive, central memory, regulatory and stem cell-like memory CD4+ cells. The authors reverse transcribed all of the isolated RNA, so sequencing captured expressed TCRB transcripts. Sequencing used immunoSEQ multiplex PCR; TCRdb keeps in-frame clones, though not all of them. The sample records 140,000 to 150,000 clones, 8.5% to 12% being singletons.

The source material was naive CD4+ T cells from blood. The chain combines TRBV14 with TRBJ1-2; TRBD1 aligns across 7 bases. The clonotype comes from a man aged 18 to 29 in good health. CDR3 sequence (DNA): TGTGCCAGCAGCCTCGGACAGGTTTACGGCTACACCTTC. It yields the protein CASSLGQVYGYTF.